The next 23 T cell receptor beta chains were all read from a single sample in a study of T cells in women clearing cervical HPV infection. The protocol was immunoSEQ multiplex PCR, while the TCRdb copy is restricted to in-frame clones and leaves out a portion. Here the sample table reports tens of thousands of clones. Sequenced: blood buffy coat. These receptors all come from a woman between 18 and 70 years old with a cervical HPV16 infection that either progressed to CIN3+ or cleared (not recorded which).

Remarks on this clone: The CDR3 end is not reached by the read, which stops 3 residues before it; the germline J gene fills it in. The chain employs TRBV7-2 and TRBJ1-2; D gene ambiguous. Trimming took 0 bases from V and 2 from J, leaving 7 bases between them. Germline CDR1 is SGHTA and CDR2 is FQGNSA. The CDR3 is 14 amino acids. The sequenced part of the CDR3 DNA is TGTGCCAGCAGCTTAGCCAGGAGCAACTATGGC. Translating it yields CASSLARSNYG. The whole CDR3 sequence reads CASSLARSNYGYTF.

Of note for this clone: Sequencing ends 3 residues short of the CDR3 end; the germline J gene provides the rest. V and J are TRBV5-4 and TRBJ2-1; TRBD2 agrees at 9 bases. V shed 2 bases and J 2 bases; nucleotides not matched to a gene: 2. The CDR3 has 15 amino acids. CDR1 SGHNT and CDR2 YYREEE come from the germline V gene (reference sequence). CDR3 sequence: CASSLGGRAYNEQFF. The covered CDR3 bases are TGTGCCAGCAGCTTAGGCGGGAGGGCCTACAATGAG.

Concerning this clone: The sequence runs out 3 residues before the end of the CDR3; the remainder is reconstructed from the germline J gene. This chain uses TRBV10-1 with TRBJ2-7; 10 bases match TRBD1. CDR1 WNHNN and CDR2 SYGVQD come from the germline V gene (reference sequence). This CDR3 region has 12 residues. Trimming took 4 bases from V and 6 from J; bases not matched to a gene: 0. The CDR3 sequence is CASSGTGGEQYF. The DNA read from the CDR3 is TGCGCCAGCAGTGGGACAGGGGGCGAG.

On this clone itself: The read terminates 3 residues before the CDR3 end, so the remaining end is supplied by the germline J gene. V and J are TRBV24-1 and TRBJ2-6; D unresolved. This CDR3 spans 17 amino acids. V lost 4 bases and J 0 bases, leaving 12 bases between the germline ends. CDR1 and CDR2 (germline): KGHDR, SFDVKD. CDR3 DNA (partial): TGTGCCACCAGTGACCCATTGACTGCCTCTGGGGCCAACGTC. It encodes CATSDPLTASGANV. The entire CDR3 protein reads CATSDPLTASGANVLTF.

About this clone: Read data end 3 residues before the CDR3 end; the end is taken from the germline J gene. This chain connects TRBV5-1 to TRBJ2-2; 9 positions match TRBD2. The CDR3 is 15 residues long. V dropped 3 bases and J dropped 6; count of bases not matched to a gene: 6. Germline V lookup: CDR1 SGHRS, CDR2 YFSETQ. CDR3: CASSSKASGAGELFF. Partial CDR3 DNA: TGCGCCAGCAGCTCGAAGGCTAGCGGGGCCGGGGAG.

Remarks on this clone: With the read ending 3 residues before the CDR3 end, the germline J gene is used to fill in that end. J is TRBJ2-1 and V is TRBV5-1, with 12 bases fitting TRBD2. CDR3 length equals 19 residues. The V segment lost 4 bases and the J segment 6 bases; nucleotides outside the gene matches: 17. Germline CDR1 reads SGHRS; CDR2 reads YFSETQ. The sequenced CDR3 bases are TGCGCCAGCAGCGATTCCACTAGCGGGAGGATGGGAGGTTCCAATGAG. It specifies CASSDSTSGRMGGSNE. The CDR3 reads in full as CASSDSTSGRMGGSNEQFF.

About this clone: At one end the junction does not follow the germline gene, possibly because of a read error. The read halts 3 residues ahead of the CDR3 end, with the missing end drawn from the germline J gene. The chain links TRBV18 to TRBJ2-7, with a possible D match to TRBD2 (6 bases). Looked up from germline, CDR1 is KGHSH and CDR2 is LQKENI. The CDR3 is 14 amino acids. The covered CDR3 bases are TGTGCCGGCTCACCAGGCAGTAGCGGCTACGAG. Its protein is CAGSPGSSGYE. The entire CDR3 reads CAGSPGSSGYEQYF.

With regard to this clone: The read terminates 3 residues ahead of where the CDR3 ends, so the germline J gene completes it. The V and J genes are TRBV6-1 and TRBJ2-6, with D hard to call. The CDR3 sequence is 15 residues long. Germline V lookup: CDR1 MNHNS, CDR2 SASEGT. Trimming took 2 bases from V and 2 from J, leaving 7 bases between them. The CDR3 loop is CASSENRAGANVLTF. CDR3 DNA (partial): TGTGCCAGCAGTGAAAATAGAGCTGGGGCCAACGTC.

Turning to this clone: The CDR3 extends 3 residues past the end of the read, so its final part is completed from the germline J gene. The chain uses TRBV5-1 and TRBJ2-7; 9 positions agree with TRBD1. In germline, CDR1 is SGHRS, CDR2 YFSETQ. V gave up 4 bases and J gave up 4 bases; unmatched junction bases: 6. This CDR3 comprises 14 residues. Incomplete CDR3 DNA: TGCGCCAGCAGCATGCTACAGGGGGCTTACGAG. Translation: CASSMLQGAYE. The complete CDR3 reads CASSMLQGAYEQYF.

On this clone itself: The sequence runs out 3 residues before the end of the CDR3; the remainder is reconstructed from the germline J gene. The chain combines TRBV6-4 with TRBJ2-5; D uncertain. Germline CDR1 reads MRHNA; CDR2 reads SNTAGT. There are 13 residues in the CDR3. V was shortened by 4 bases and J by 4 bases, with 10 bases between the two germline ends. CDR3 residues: CASSASGLETQYF. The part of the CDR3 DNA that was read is TGTGCCAGCAGTGCCAGTGGTCTAGAGACC.

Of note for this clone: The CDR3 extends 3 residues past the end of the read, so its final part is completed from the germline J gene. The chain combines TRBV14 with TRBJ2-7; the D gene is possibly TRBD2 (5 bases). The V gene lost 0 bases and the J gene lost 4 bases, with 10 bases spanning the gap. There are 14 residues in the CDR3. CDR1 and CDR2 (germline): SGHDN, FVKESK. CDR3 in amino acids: CASSQDRRGYEQYF. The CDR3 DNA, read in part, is TGTGCCAGCAGCCAAGACAGGAGAGGGTACGAG.

CDR3: CASSYRDSGPSPLHF. The sequenced CDR3 bases are TGTGCCAGCAGCTACCGGGACAGCGGGCCTTCACCC. V is TRBV5-4 and J is TRBJ1-6; 7 bases are shared with TRBD1. The read ends 3 residues before the CDR3 terminus; that terminus is restored from the germline J gene. In germline, CDR1 is SGHNT, CDR2 YYREEE (reference sequence). This CDR3 comprises 15 residues. The trim removed 3 bases at V and 9 bases at J, leaving 9 bases unmatched.

The CDR3 reads CSARSGTSQHNEQFF. The part of the CDR3 DNA that was read is TGCAGTGCTAGATCCGGGACTAGCCAACACAATGAG. This chain uses TRBV20-1 with TRBJ2-1; 9 bases align to TRBD2. The read halts 3 residues ahead of the CDR3 end, with the missing end drawn from the germline J gene. Germline V gene lookup returns CDR1 DFQATT and CDR2 SNEGSKA (reference sequence). The V gene end was trimmed by 2 bases and the J gene end by 5 bases; junction bases not matched to a gene: 7. This CDR3 comprises 15 residues.

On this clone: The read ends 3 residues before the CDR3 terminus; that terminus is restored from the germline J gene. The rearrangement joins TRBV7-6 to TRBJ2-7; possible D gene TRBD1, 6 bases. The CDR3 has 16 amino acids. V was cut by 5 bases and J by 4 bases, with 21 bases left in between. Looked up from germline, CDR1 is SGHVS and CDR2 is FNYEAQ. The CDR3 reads CASSPIWTAGEYEQYF. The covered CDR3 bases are TGTGCCAGCAGCCCAATCTGGACAGCAGGAGAGTACGAG.

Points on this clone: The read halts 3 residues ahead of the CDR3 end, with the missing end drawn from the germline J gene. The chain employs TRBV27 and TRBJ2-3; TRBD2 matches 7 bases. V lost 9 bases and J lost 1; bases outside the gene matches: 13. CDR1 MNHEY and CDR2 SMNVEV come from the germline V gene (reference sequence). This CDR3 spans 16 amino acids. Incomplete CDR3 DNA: TGTGCCAGTCAACCTCGGGGGAGGGAGGGCACAGATACG. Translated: CASQPRGREGTDT. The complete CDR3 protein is CASQPRGREGTDTQYF.

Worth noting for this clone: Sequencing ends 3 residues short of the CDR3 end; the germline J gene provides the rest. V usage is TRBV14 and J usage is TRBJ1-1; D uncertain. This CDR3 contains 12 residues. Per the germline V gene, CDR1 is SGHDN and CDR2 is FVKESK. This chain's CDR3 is CASSRLGFGAFF. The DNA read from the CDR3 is TGTGCCAGCTCCAGACTAGGGTTCGGG.

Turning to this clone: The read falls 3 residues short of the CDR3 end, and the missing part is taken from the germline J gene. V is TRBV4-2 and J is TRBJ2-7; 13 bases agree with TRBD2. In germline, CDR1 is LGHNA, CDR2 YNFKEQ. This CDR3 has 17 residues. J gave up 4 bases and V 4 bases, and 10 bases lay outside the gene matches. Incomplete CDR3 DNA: TGTGCCAGCAGCCCTGCGGGGGGACTAGCGGGAATATACGAG. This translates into CASSPAGGLAGIYE. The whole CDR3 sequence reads CASSPAGGLAGIYEQYF.

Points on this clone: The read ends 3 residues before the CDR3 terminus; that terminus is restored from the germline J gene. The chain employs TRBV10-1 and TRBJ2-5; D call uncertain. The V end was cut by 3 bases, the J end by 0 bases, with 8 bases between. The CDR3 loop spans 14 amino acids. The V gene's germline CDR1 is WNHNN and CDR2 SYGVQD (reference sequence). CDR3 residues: CASSDPSYQETQYF. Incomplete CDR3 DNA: TGCGCCAGCAGTGACCCCTCGTACCAAGAGACC.

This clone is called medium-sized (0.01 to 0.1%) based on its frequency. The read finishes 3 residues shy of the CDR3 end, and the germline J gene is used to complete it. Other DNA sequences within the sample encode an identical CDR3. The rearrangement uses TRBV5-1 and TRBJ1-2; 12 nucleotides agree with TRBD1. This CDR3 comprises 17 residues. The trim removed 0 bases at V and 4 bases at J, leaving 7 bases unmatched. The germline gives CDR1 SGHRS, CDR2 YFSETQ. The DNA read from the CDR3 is TGCGCCAGCAGCTTGGGTTTGGGGACAGGGGGCCCCTATGGC. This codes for CASSLGLGTGGPYG. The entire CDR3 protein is CASSLGLGTGGPYGYTF.

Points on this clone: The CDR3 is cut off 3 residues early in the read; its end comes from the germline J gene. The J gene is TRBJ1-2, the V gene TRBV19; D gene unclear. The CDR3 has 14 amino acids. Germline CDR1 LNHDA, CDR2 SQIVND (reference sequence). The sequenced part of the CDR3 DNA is TGTGCCAGTAGACTAGCGCATAACACAGATACC. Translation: CASRLAHNTDT. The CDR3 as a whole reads CASRLAHNTDTYTF.

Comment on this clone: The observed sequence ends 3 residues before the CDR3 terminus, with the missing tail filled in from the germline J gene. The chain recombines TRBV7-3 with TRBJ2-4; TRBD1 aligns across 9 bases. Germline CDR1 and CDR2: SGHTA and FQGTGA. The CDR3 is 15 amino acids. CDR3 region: CASRQKQGASSGQYF. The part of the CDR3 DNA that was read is TGTGCCAGCAGGCAAAAACAGGGGGCAAGCTCGGGT.

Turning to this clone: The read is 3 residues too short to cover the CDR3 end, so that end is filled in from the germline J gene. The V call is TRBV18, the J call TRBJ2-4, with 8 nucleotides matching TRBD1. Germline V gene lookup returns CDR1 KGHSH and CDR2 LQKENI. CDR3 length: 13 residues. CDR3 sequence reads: CASSPPGQEDQYF. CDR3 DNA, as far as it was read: TGTGCCAGCTCACCCCCGGGACAGGAGGAT.

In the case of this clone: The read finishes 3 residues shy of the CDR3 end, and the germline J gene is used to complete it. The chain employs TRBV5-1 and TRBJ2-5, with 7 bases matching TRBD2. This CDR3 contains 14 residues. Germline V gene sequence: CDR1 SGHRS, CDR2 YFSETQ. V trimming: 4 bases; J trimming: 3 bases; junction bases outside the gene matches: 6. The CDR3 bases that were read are TGCGCCAGCAGCCCCAGACTAGCAGAAGAGACC. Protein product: CASSPRLAEET. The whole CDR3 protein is CASSPRLAEETQYF.